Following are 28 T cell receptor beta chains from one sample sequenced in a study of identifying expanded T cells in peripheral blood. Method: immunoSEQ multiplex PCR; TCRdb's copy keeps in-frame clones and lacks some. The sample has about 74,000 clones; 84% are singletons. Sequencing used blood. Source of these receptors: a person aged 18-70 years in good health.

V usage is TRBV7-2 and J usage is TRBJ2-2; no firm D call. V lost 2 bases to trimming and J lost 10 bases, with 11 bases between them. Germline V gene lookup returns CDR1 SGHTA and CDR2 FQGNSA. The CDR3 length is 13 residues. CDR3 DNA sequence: TGTGCCAGCAGCTTAAGGACGGCGGAGGAGCTGTTTTTT. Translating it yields CASSLRTAEELFF.

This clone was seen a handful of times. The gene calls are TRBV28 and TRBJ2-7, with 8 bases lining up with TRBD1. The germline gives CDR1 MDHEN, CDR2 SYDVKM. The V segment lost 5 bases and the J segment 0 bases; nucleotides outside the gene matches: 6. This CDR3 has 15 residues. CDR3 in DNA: TGTGCCAGCAGTATCCAGGGGGCAACCTCCTACGAGCAGTACTTC. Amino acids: CASSIQGATSYEQYF. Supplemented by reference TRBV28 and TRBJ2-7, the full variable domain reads DVKVTQSSRYLVKRTGEKVFLECVQDMDHENMFWYRQDPGLGLRLIYFSYDVKMKEKGDIPEGYSVSREKKERFSLILESASTNQTSMYLCASSIQGATSYEQYFGPGTRLTVT.

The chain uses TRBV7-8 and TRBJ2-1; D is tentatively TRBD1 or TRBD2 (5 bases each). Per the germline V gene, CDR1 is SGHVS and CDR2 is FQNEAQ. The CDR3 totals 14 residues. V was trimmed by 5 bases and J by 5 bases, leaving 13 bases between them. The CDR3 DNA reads TGTGCCAGCAGCGGAACCGGGGCTCACAATGAGCAGTTCTTC. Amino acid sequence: CASSGTGAHNEQFF.

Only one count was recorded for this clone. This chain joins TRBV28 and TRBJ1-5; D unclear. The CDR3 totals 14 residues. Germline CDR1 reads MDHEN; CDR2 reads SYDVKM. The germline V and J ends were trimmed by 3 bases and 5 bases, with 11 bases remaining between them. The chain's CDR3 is CASSFLTLDQPQHF. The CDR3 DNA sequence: TGTGCCAGCAGTTTTTTGACTTTAGATCAGCCCCAGCATTTT.

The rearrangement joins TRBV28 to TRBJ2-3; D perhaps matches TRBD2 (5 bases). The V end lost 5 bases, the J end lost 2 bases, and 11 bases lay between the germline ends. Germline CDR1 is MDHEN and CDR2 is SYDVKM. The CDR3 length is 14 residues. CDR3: CASSARRDTDTQYF. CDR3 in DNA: TGTGCCAGCAGTGCCCGACGGGACACAGATACGCAGTATTTT.

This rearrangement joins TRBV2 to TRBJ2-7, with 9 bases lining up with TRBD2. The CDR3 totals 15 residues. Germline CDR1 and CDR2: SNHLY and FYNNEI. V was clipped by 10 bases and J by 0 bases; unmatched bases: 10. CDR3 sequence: CATIWISGSSYEQYF. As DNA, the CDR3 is TGTGCCACCATTTGGATTAGCGGGAGCTCCTACGAGCAGTACTTC.

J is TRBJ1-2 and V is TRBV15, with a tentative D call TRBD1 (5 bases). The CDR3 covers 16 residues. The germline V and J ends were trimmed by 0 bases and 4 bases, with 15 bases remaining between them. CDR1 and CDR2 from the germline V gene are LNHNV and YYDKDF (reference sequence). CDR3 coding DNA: TGTGCCACCAGCAGAGATCTGGTAGGGGTCATCTATGGCTACACCTTC. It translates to CATSRDLVGVIYGYTF.

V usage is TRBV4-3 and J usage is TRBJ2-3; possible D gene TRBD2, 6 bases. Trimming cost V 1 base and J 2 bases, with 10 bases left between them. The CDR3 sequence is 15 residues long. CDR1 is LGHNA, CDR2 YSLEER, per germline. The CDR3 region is CASSQVSGLTDTQYF. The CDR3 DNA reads TGCGCCAGCAGCCAAGTGTCGGGACTCACAGATACGCAGTATTTT.

Here the CDR3 DNA reads TGTGCCAGCAGCTGGACTAGCGTAGGCTCCTACGAGCAGTACTTC. Its translation is CASSWTSVGSYEQYF. The rearrangement uses TRBV7-8 and TRBJ2-7; 9 bases map to TRBD2. Per germline, CDR1 SGHVS and CDR2 FQNEAQ. The CDR3 runs to 15 residues. J lost 0 bases, V lost 4 bases, and 4 bases had no gene match.

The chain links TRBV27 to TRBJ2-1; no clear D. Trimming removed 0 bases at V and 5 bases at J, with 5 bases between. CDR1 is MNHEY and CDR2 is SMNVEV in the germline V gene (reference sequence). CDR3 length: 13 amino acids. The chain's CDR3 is CASSLSVNNEQFF. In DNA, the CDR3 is TGTGCCAGCAGTTTATCGGTGAACAATGAGCAGTTCTTC.

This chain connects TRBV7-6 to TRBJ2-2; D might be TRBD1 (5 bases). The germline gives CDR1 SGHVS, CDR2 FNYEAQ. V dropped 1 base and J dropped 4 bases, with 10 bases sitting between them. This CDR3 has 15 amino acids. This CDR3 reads CASSLDSGFTGELFF. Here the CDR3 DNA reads TGTGCCAGCAGCTTAGACTCAGGGTTCACCGGGGAGCTGTTTTTT.

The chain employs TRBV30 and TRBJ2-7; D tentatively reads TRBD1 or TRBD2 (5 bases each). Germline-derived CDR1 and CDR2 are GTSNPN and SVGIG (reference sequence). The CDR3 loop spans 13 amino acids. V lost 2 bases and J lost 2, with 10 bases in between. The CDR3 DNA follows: TGTGCCTGGAGTATGGGGACCCCCTACGAGCAGTACTTC. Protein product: CAWSMGTPYEQYF.

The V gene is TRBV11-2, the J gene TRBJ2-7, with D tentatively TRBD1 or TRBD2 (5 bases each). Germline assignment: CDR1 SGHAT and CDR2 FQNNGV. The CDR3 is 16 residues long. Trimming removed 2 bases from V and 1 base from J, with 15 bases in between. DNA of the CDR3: TGTGCCAGCAGCTTATTCTTACGGGACGGATCCTACGAGCAGTACTTC. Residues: CASSLFLRDGSYEQYF.

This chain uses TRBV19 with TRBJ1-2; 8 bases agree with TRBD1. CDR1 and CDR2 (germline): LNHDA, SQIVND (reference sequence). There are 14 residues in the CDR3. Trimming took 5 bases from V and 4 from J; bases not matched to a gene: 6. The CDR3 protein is CASSLTGDTYGYTF. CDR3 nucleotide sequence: TGTGCCAGTAGTTTGACAGGGGATACCTATGGCTACACCTTC.

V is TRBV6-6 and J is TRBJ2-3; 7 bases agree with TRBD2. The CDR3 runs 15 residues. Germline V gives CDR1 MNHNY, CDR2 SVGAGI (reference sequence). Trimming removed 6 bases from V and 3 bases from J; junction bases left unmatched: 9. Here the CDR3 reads CASSGPHGGTDTQYF. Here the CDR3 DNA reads TGTGCCAGCAGCGGACCCCACGGGGGGACAGATACGCAGTATTTT.

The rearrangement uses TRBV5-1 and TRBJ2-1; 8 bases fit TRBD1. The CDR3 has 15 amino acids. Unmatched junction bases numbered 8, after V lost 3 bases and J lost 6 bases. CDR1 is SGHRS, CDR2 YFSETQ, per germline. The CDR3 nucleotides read TGCGCCAGCAGCTCGACAGGGGTCCCGTCCAATGAGCAGTTCTTC. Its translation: CASSSTGVPSNEQFF.

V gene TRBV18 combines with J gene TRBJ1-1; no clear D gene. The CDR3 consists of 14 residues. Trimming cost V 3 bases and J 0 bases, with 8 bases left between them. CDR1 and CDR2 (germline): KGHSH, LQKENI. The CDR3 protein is CASSPGRLNTEAFF. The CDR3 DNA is TGTGCCAGCTCACCGGGCCGGTTGAACACTGAAGCTTTCTTT.

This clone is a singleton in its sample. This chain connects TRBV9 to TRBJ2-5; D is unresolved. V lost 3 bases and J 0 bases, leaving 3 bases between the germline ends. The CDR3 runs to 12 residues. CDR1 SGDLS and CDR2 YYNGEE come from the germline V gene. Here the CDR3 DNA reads TGTGCCAGCAGCGCCCACCAAGAGACCCAGTACTTC. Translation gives CASSAHQETQYF.

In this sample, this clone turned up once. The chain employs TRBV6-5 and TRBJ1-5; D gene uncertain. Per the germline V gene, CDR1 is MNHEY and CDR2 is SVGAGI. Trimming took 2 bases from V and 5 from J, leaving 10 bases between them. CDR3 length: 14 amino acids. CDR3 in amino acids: CASSYGGDHQPQHF. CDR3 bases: TGTGCCAGCAGTTACGGCGGGGATCATCAGCCCCAGCATTTT.

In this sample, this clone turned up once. CDR3 DNA sequence: TGTGCCAGCAGTGGCCGGGGGAACACTGAAGCTTTCTTT. It encodes CASSGRGNTEAFF. The chain carries TRBV6-1 and TRBJ1-1; D remains unclear. V dropped 4 bases and J dropped 1 base, with 7 bases sitting between them. Germline values: CDR1 MNHNS, CDR2 SASEGT. CDR3 length: 13 residues.

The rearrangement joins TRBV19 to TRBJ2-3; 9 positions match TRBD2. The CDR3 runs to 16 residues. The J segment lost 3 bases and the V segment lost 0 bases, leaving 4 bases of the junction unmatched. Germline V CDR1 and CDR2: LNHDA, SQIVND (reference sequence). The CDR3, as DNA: TGTGCCAGTAGTATAGATCTAGCGGGAAATACAGATACGCAGTATTTT. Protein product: CASSIDLAGNTDTQYF.

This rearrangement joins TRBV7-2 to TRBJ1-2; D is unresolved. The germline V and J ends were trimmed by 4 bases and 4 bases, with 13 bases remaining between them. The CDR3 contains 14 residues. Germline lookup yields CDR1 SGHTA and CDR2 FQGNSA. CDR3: CASSSPGVIYGYTF. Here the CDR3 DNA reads TGTGCCAGCAGCTCTCCCGGGGTCATCTATGGCTACACCTTC.

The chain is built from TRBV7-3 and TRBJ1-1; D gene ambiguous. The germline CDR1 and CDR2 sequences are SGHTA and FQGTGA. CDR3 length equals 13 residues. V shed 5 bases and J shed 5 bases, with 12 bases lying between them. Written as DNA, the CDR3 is TGTGCCAGCAGCCGATTAAGGGAAACTGAAGCTTTCTTT. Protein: CASSRLRETEAFF.

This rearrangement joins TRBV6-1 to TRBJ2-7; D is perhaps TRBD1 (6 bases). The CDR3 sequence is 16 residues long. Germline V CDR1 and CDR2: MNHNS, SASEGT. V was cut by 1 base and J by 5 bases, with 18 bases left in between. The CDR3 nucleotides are TGTGCCAGCAGTGAAGAAACCGGGACACCGGACAACGAGCAGTACTTC. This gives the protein CASSEETGTPDNEQYF.

CDR3 loop: CASSQEGGSGNQPQHF. CDR3 sequence (DNA): TGTGCCAGCAGCCAGGAGGGGGGAAGCGGCAATCAGCCCCAGCATTTT. The V and J genes are TRBV4-2 and TRBJ1-5; maybe TRBD1 (6 bases). The CDR3 runs 16 residues. The V end was cut by 3 bases, the J end by 2 bases, with 14 bases between. Germline CDR1 LGHNA, CDR2 YNFKEQ.

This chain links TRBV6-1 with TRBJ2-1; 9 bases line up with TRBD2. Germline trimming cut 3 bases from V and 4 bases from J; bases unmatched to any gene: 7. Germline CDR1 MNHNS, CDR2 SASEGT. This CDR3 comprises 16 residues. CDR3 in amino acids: CASSEGLAKSYNEQFF. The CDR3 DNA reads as TGTGCCAGCAGTGAGGGACTAGCCAAATCTTACAATGAGCAGTTCTTC.

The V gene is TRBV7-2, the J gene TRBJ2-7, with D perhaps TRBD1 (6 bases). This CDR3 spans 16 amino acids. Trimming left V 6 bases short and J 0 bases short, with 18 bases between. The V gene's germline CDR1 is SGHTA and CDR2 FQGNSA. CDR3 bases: TGTGCCAGCAGAGGCGGACCTCGACAGGCCTCCTACGAGCAGTACTTC. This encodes CASRGGPRQASYEQYF.

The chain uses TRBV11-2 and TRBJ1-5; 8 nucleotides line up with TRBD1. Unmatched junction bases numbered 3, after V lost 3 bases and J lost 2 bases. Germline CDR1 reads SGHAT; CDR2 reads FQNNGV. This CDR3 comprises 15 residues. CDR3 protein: CASSLEDRGNQPQHF. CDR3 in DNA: TGTGCCAGCAGCTTGGAGGACAGGGGCAATCAGCCCCAGCATTTT.